A selection of T cell receptor beta chains follows, all from one sample in a study of control samples from healthy donors and cancer patients. Here immunoSEQ multiplex PCR was the method, and the copy in TCRdb shows in-frame clones only, minus some. The table records fewer than 200,000 clones, around nine tenths of them present only once. Material for sequencing was blood. Receptor source: a man aged 25 to 40 in good health. CDR3s include the opening cysteine and the closing phenylalanine or tryptophan. The D gene is left open where the match is weak. Not every row has a clone size; where given, it reads once, few, many or a size class.

TRBJ1-1 TRBV12-5 - - TGTGCTAGTGGTTCCCCTTGGGGGGCCAATGAAGCTTTCTTT CASGSPWGANEAFF
TRBJ2-2 TRBV30 - TRBD1 TGTGCCTGGGACAGGGGGCGGTTAGGCTTAAACACCGGGGAGCTGTTTTTT CAWDRGRLGLNTGELFF
TRBJ2-1 TRBV28 - - TGTGCCAGCAGTTTGAGCATCCGCTCCTACAATGAGCAGTTCTTC CASSLSIRSYNEQFF
TRBJ1-6 TRBV18 few - TGTGCCAGCTCACCGGGCCGGGATAATTCACCCCTCCACTTT CASSPGRDNSPLHF
TRBJ1-5 TRBV6-5 - - TGTGCCAGCAGTTACCTCAATCAGCCCCAGCATTTT CASSYLNQPQHF
TRBJ2-5 TRBV6-6 - TRBD2 TGTGCCAGCGGGACTAGCGGGGTTCAAGAGACCCAGTACTTC CASGTSGVQETQYF
TRBJ1-4 TRBV19 - - TGTGCCAGTAGTAACACCCAACAGGGTAGGAATGAAAAACTGTTTTTT CASSNTQQGRNEKLFF
TRBJ1-5 TRBV19 few - TGTGCCAGTGACCTCGGCGGTAGCAATCAGCCCCAGCATTTT CASDLGGSNQPQHF
TRBJ2-7 TRBV10-1 - TRBD1 TGCGCCAGCAGTGAGAACCCCGGGACAGGGTTTTCCGAGCAGTACTTC CASSENPGTGFSEQYF
TRBJ1-3 TRBV28 - - TGTGCCAGCACCCCTTCAGCGGGCTCTGGAAACACCATATATTTT CASTPSAGSGNTIYF
TRBJ1-1 TRBV28 - - TGTGCCAGCAGGAATATCGGGAACACTGAAGCTTTCTTT CASRNIGNTEAFF
TRBJ2-5 TRBV29-1 - TRBD2 TGCAGCGCTCAGGGTAGCGGGGGTTTTGGGTACTTC CSAQGSGGFGYF
TRBJ1-4 TRBV15 - - TGTGCCACCAGCAGAGCGGATGTTGGAAAACTGTTTTTT CATSRADVGKLFF
TRBJ1-5 TRBV11-2 - TRBD1 TGTGCCAGCAGCCCGGACAGGAATCAGCCCCAGCATTTT CASSPDRNQPQHF
TRBJ1-2 TRBV28 - - TGTGCCCTTGGGGCTTACTATGGCTACACCTTC CALGAYYGYTF
TRBJ2-7 TRBV7-2 - - TGTGCCAGCAGCCACCCGACGGGGCGGGACGAGCAGTACTTC CASSHPTGRDEQYF
TRBJ2-2 TRBV18 - - TGTGCCAGCTCAGCCAATTGGGGGATGAACACCGGGGAGCTGTTTTTT CASSANWGMNTGELFF
TRBJ1-2 TRBV20-1 - - TGCAGTGCTAGAGTTAACTATGGCTACACCTTC CSARVNYGYTF
TRBJ1-3 TRBV3-1/TRBV3-2 - TRBD1 TGTGCCAGCAGCCCACAGGGGGCCTCTGGAAACACCATATATTTT CASSPQGASGNTIYF
TRBJ1-4 TRBV7-2 - - TGTGCCAGCAGCGCCGACAGAACAACTAATGAAAAACTGTTTTTT CASSADRTTNEKLFF
TRBJ1-3 TRBV5-8 - - TGTGCCAGCAGCTTGCTGAGCTCTGGAAACACCATATATTTT CASSLLSSGNTIYF
TRBJ2-3 TRBV20-1 - - TGCAGTGCTAGTTGGGGGGGCGCGGGTACAGATACGCAGTATTTT CSASWGGAGTDTQYF
TRBJ2-7 TRBV27 - TRBD1 TGTGCCAGCAGACCGCCGGACAGGCGATATAACTACGAGCAGTACTTC CASRPPDRRYNYEQYF
TRBJ2-7 TRBV27 - TRBD1 TGTGCCAGCAGCTCCCCCCTCCGGGACAGGGGTTACGAGCAGTACTTC CASSSPLRDRGYEQYF
TRBJ1-2 TRBV6-1 - - TGTGCCAGCAGTGACCCCGGCGGGGGCGAAAGTGGCTACACCTTC CASSDPGGGESGYTF
TRBJ1-4 TRBV7-2 - - TGTGCCAGCAGCTACCGAGGGGAGCGTGAAAAACTGTTTTTT CASSYRGEREKLFF
TRBJ2-1 TRBV27 once - TGTGCCAGCAGTTTTATCCGGGAGAGTGTGCAGTTCTTC CASSFIRESVQFF
TRBJ2-5 TRBV21-1 - - TGTGCCAGCACCCGGATCGCGGGAAGGAGAGAGACCCAGTACTTC CASTRIAGRRETQYF
TRBJ2-7 TRBV5-1 - - TGCGCCAGCAGCTTGGAAGGGGACGAGCAGTACTTC CASSLEGDEQYF
TRBJ1-5 TRBV6-5 - - TGTGCCAGCAGTTCTCAAATAAATCAGCCCCAGCATTTT CASSSQINQPQHF
TRBJ2-7 TRBV27 - TRBD2 TGTGCCAGCAGTTTATCGGCCGGGAGGCAGACCTACGAGCAGTACTTC CASSLSAGRQTYEQYF
TRBJ2-1 TRBV21-1 once - TGTGCCAGCAGCAAAAGGTCCCTAGTACCAGCTGAGAATGAGCAGTTCTTC CASSKRSLVPAENEQFF
TRBJ2-5 TRBV6-5 - - TGTGCCAGCCGGAGTCTTCAAGAGACCCAGTACTTC CASRSLQETQYF
TRBJ2-5 TRBV29-1 - - TGCAGCGTTGAAAGACAGAAAGAGACCCAGTACTTC CSVERQKETQYF
TRBJ1-2 TRBV3-1/TRBV3-2 - TRBD1 TGTGCCAGCAGCCAAGGGACAGGGGGAACCTATGGCTACACCTTC CASSQGTGGTYGYTF
TRBJ1-2 TRBV10-3 - - TGTGCCATCAGCGAGCGGACAGCCTATGGCTACACCTTC CAISERTAYGYTF